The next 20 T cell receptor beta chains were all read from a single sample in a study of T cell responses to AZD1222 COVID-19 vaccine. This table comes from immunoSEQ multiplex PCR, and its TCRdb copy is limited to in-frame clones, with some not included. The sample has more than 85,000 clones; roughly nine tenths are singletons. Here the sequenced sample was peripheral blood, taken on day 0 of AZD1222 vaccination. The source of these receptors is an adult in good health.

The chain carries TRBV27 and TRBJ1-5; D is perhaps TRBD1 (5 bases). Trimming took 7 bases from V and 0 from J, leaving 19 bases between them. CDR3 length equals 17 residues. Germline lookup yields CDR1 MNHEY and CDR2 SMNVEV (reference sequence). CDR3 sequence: CASKSRPGAASNQPQHF. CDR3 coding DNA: TGTGCCAGCAAGAGTCGGCCTGGGGCGGCTAGCAATCAGCCCCAGCATTTT.

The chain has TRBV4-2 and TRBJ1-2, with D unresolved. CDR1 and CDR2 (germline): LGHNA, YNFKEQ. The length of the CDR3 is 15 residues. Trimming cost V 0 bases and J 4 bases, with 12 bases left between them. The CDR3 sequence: CASSQDALDPYGYTF. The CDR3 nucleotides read TGTGCCAGCAGCCAAGATGCTCTGGACCCCTATGGCTACACCTTC.

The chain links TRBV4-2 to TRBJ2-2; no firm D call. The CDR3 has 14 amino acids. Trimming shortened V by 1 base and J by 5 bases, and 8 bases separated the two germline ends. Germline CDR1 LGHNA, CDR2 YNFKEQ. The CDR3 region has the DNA TGTGCCAGCAGCCAAGCTCCCTGGACCGGGGAGCTGTTTTTT. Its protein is CASSQAPWTGELFF.

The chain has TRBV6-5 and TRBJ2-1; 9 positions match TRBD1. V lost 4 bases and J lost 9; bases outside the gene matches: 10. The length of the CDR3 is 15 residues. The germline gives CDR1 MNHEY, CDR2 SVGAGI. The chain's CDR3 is CASSSGTGRSSEQFF. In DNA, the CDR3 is TGTGCCAGCAGTTCGGGGACAGGGAGATCGAGTGAGCAGTTCTTC.

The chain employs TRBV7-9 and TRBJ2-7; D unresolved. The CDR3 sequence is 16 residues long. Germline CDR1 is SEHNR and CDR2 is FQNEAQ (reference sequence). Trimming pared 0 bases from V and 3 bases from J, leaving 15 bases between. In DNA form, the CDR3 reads TGTGCCAGCAGCTTAGCTGGAGCCCGGGCAGTCTACGAGCAGTACTTC. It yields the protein CASSLAGARAVYEQYF.

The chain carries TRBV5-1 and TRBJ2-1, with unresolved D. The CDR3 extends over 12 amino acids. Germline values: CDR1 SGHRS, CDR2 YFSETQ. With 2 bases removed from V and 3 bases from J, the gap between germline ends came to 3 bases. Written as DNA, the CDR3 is TGCGCCAGCAGCTTACTCTACAATGAGCAGTTCTTC. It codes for CASSLLYNEQFF.

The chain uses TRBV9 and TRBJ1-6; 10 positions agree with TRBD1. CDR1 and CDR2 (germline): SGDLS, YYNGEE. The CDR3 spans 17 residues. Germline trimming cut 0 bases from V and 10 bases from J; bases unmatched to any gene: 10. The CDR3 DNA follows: TGTGCCAGCAGCGTAGATAGGAGGGACAGGGGCTCGTCACCCCTCCACTTT. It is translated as CASSVDRRDRGSSPLHF.

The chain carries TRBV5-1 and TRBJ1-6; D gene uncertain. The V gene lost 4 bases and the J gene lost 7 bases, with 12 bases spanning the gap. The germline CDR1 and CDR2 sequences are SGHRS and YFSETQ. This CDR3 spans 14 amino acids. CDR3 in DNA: TGCGCCAGCAGCCCCTGGGGAAGGAATTCACCCCTCCACTTT. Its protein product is CASSPWGRNSPLHF. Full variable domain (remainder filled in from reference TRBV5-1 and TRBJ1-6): KAGVTQTPRYLIKTRGQQVTLSCSPISGHRSVSWYQQTPGQGLQFLFEYFSETQRNKGNFPGRFSGRQFSNSRSEMNVSTLELGDSALYLCASSPWGRNSPLHFGNGTRLTVT.

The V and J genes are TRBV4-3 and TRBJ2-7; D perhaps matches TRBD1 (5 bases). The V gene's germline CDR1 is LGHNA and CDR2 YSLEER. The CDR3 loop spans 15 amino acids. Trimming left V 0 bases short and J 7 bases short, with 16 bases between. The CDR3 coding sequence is TGCGCCAGCAGCCAAGAGCGCTCTGGGGCAGGGGAGCAGTACTTC. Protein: CASSQERSGAGEQYF.

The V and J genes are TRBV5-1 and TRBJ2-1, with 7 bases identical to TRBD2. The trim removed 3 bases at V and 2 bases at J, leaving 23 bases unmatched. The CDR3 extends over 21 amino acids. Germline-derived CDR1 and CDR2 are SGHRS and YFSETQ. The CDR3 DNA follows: TGCGCCAGCAGCTCCTCCGGGGGAAAGGGCAAGCGGGGAGGGACCTACAATGAGCAGTTCTTC. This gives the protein CASSSSGGKGKRGGTYNEQFF.

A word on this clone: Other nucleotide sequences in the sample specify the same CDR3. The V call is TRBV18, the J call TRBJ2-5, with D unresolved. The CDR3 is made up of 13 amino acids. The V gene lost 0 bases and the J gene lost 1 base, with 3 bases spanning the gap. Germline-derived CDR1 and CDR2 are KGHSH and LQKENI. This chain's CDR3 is CASSPPGQETQYF. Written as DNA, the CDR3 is TGTGCCAGCTCACCACCAGGCCAAGAGACCCAGTACTTC.

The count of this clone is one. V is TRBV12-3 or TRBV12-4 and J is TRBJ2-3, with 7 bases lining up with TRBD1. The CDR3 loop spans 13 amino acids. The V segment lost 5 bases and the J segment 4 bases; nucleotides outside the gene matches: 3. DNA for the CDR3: TGTGCCAGCAGTCCTACAGGGGCAGATACGCAGTATTTT. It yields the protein CASSPTGADTQYF.

In DNA form, the CDR3 reads TGTGCCAGCAGTTTATCTTTCTCGAGGGCAGTGGATTGGCAGCCCCAGCATTTT. Its translation is CASSLSFSRAVDWQPQHF. The gene calls are TRBV27 and TRBJ1-5; D uncertain. The CDR3 sequence is 18 residues long. V was shortened by 0 bases and J by 7 bases, with 22 bases between the two germline ends. Germline values: CDR1 MNHEY, CDR2 SMNVEV (reference sequence).

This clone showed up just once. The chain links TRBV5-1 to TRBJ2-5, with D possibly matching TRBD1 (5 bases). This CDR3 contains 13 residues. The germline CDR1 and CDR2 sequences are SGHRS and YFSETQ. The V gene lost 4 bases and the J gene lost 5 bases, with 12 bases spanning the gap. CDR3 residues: CASSGGHGETQYF. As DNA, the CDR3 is TGCGCCAGCAGCGGCGGACACGGGGAGACCCAGTACTTC.

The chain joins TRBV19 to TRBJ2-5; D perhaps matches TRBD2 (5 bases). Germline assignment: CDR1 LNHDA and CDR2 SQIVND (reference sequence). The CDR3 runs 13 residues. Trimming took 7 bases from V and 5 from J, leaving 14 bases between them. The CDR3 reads CASTPAGSETQYF. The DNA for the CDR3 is TGTGCCAGTACCCCCGCGGGCTCGGAGACCCAGTACTTC.

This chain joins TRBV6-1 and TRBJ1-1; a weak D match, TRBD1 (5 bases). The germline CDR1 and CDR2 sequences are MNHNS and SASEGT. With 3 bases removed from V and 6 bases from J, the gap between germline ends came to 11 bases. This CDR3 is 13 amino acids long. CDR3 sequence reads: CASSDRAEAEAFF. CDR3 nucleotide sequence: TGTGCCAGCAGTGACAGGGCCGAGGCTGAAGCTTTCTTT.

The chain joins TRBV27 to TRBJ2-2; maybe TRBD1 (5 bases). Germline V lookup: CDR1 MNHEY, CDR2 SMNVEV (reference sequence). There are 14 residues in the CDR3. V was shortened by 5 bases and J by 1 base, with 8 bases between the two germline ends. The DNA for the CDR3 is TGTGCCAGCAGTATAGGACAGAACACCGGGGAGCTGTTTTTT. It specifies CASSIGQNTGELFF.

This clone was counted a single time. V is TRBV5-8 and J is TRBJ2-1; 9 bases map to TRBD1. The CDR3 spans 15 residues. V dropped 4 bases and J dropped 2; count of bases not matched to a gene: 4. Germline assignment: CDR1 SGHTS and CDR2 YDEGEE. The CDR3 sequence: CASSRTGVAYNEQFF. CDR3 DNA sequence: TGTGCCAGCAGCCGGACAGGGGTGGCCTACAATGAGCAGTTCTTC.

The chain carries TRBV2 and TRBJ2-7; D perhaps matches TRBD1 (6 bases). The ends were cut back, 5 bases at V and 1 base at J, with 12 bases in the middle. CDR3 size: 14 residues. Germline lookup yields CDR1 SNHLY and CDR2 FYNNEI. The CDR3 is CASSWTENSYEQYF. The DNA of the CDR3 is TGTGCCAGCAGTTGGACAGAGAATTCCTACGAGCAGTACTTC.

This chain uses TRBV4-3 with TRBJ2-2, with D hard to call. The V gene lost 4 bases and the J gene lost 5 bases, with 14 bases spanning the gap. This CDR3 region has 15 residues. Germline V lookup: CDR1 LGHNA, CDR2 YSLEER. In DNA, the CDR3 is TGCGCCAGCAGCCGAACTTCGCGAAGTACCGGGGAGCTGTTTTTT. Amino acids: CASSRTSRSTGELFF.